Presented here are 21 T cell receptor beta chains from one specimen sequenced in a study of cytomegalovirus exposure and HLA in healthy donors. Sequencing used immunoSEQ multiplex PCR; TCRdb keeps in-frame clones, though not all of them. Counted here are under 200,000 clones, approximately 96% occurring once; the ten biggest clones make up 0.89%. Material for sequencing was PBMCs. The receptors originated from a woman aged 18-30 years in good health and CMV-seronegative.

The rearrangement uses TRBV5-8 and TRBJ1-2; 7 nucleotides line up with TRBD1. The CDR3 loop spans 13 amino acids. Germline trimming cut 3 bases from V and 8 bases from J; bases unmatched to any gene: 7. The germline V gene has CDR1 SGHTS and CDR2 YDEGEE. The CDR3 loop reads CASSSDRDSGYTF. In nucleotides, the CDR3 is TGTGCCAGCAGCTCAGACAGGGATTCGGGCTACACCTTC.

This chain connects TRBV13 to TRBJ2-7; D possibly corresponds to TRBD2 (5 bases). Trimming took off 3 bases at V and 0 bases at J, with 6 bases between the two ends. The germline V gene encodes CDR1 PRHDT and CDR2 FYEKMQ (reference sequence). CDR3 size: 13 residues. The CDR3 sequence: CASSFGSSYEQYF. In DNA form, the CDR3 reads TGTGCCAGCAGCTTTGGGAGCTCCTACGAGCAGTACTTC.

The V call is TRBV5-4, the J call TRBJ2-4; 13 bases agree with TRBD2. Trimming cost V 2 bases and J 8 bases; bases outside gene matches: 7. Germline V CDR1 and CDR2: SGHNT, YYREEE (reference sequence). The CDR3 runs to 16 residues. The CDR3 loop reads CASSLTSGGAGDIQYF. The CDR3 DNA reads TGTGCCAGCAGCTTAACTAGCGGGGGGGCCGGGGACATTCAGTACTTC.

The chain has TRBV19 and TRBJ1-1; weak D call: TRBD1 (5 bases). Trimming took 4 bases from V and 1 from J, leaving 7 bases between them. The CDR3 runs 13 residues. Germline V lookup: CDR1 LNHDA, CDR2 SQIVND (reference sequence). CDR3 loop: CASSRQGNTEAFF. As DNA, the CDR3 is TGTGCCAGTAGTAGGCAGGGGAACACTGAAGCTTTCTTT.

This chain joins TRBV4-1 and TRBJ2-7, with TRBD1 matching 7 bases. In germline, CDR1 is MGHRA, CDR2 YSYEKL. The CDR3 totals 14 residues. J lost 0 bases, V lost 4 bases, and 3 bases had no gene match. CDR3 protein: CASSLSGGSYEQYF. The CDR3 region has the DNA TGCGCCAGCAGCCTCTCAGGGGGCTCCTACGAGCAGTACTTC.

This chain joins TRBV19 and TRBJ1-4; tentatively, D is TRBD1 (6 bases). The CDR3 sequence is 14 residues long. Germline V gives CDR1 LNHDA, CDR2 SQIVND (reference sequence). The V end lost 3 bases, the J end lost 8 bases, and 13 bases lay between the germline ends. Written as DNA, the CDR3 is TGTGCCAGTAGTATCACAGGGCCCGGGGAAAAACTGTTTTTT. Translated: CASSITGPGEKLFF.

The chain joins TRBV18 to TRBJ2-3; 11 bases are a match to TRBD2. The CDR3 is made up of 16 amino acids. CDR1 is KGHSH, CDR2 LQKENI, per germline. The V segment lost 5 bases and the J segment 4 bases; nucleotides outside the gene matches: 8. Here the CDR3 DNA reads TGTGCCAGCTCAGAACCGGGACTAGCGGTTTCAGATACGCAGTATTTT. Its translation is CASSEPGLAVSDTQYF.

V is TRBV2 and J is TRBJ2-3; weak D call: TRBD1 (5 bases). Germline values: CDR1 SNHLY, CDR2 FYNNEI. The CDR3 is 12 residues long. Deletions cut 10 bases from V and 2 bases from J, with 10 bases between. CDR3 bases: TGTGCCAACGACAGAGACACAGATACGCAGTATTTT. It is translated as CANDRDTDTQYF.

The chain couples TRBV6-6 to TRBJ2-5; a possible D gene is TRBD1 (6 bases). The ends were cut back, 3 bases at V and 5 bases at J, with 13 bases in the middle. Germline loops: CDR1 MNHNY, CDR2 SVGAGI (reference sequence). This CDR3 comprises 14 residues. The CDR3 DNA sequence: TGTGCCAGCAGTTATCCAGGGGCCGGGGAGACCCAGTACTTC. Translation gives CASSYPGAGETQYF.

This chain connects TRBV27 to TRBJ2-3; TRBD2 agrees at 13 bases. The CDR3 loop spans 16 amino acids. V lost 6 bases, J lost 6 bases, and 9 bases stayed unmatched. Germline CDR1 is MNHEY and CDR2 is SMNVEV (reference sequence). As DNA, the CDR3 is TGTGCCAGCAGCCTCCGGACTAGCGGGGGACTGGATACGCAGTATTTT. Protein: CASSLRTSGGLDTQYF.

This clone was seen just once. This rearrangement joins TRBV5-6 to TRBJ2-1, with TRBD2 identical over 9 bases. Trimming cost V 1 base and J 8 bases; bases outside gene matches: 10. Germline CDR1 reads SGHDT; CDR2 reads YYEEEE. CDR3 length equals 16 residues. The CDR3 protein is CASSLFGGGAGDEQFF. The CDR3 bases are TGTGCCAGCAGCTTGTTCGGCGGGGGGGCCGGCGATGAGCAGTTCTTC. The full variable domain, with the rest looked up from reference TRBV5-6 and TRBJ2-1, is DAGVTQSPTHLIKTRGQQVTLRCSPKSGHDTVSWYQQALGQGPQFIFQYYEEEERQRGNFPDRFSGHQFPNYSSELNVNALLLGDSALYLCASSLFGGGAGDEQFFGPGTRLTVL.

The chain employs TRBV19 and TRBJ1-4; a possible D gene is TRBD1 (5 bases). Germline V gene data show CDR1 as LNHDA and CDR2 as SQIVND (reference sequence). The CDR3 contains 16 residues. The germline V and J ends were trimmed by 5 bases and 5 bases, with 18 bases remaining between them. The CDR3: CASSSPTDTRNEKLFF. CDR3 DNA: TGTGCCAGTAGTTCTCCCACGGACACCAGAAATGAAAAACTGTTTTTT.

The J gene is TRBJ2-3, the V gene TRBV11-2; D possibly corresponds to TRBD1 (5 bases). Germline CDR1 is SGHAT and CDR2 is FQNNGV. This CDR3 has 15 residues. V lost 2 bases and J lost 2, with 11 bases in between. Here the CDR3 DNA reads TGTGCCAGCAGCTTATCCTCAGGGCTCACAGATACGCAGTATTTT. This codes for CASSLSSGLTDTQYF.

The genes are TRBV4-3 and TRBJ1-4; D may be TRBD1 (5 bases). The germline gives CDR1 LGHNA, CDR2 YSLEER. CDR3 size: 13 residues. Trimming stripped 1 base from V and 10 bases from J, with 10 bases between. The CDR3 DNA reads as TGCGCCAGCAGCCAAGTACAGGTCGGAAAACTGTTTTTT. Encoded protein: CASSQVQVGKLFF.

The V gene is TRBV19, the J gene TRBJ1-1; D may be TRBD1 (6 bases). The CDR3 sequence is 11 residues long. V was pared by 7 bases and J by 11 bases, with 14 bases between. The germline gives CDR1 LNHDA, CDR2 SQIVND (reference sequence). CDR3 coding DNA: TGTGCCAGTACCCCCGGCCAGGGGGCTTTCTTT. Residues: CASTPGQGAFF.

The V and J genes are TRBV5-5 and TRBJ1-2; D possibly corresponds to TRBD1 (5 bases). V was pared by 0 bases and J by 3 bases, with 12 bases between. The germline CDR1 and CDR2 sequences are SGHKS and YYEKEE (reference sequence). This CDR3 comprises 15 residues. The CDR3 here is CASSLDPLGDYGYTF. The CDR3 bases are TGTGCCAGCAGCTTGGATCCCCTAGGGGACTATGGCTACACCTTC.

This chain links TRBV10-3 with TRBJ2-7; TRBD1 aligns across 9 bases. CDR3 length equals 15 residues. Germline lookup yields CDR1 ENHRY and CDR2 SYGVKD. The ends lost 3 bases at V and 2 bases at J; junction bases unmatched: 5. CDR3 sequence (DNA): TGTGCCATCAGTGAACCGGGACAGGGCACCTACGAGCAGTACTTC. It is translated as CAISEPGQGTYEQYF.

This chain joins TRBV6-5 and TRBJ1-1, with D tentatively TRBD1 (6 bases). The CDR3 totals 15 residues. The germline CDR1 and CDR2 sequences are MNHEY and SVGAGI. V lost 0 bases and J lost 5, with 13 bases in between. The CDR3 sequence: CASSYSPGVTTEAFF. CDR3 sequence (DNA): TGTGCCAGCAGTTACTCTCCAGGGGTCACAACTGAAGCTTTCTTT.

This clone was seen only once. This chain connects TRBV4-1 to TRBJ1-1; D possibly corresponds to TRBD1 (5 bases). V was clipped by 4 bases and J by 10 bases, with 22 bases between them. Germline CDR1 MGHRA, CDR2 YSYEKL. This CDR3 region has 15 residues. CDR3 nucleotide sequence: TGCGCCAGCAGCCGATCACAGGACCCGAACATCCTAGCTTTCTTT. This translates into CASSRSQDPNILAFF.

The CDR3 sequence is CARPGLARPQDTQYF. CDR3 DNA sequence: TGCGCCAGGCCGGGACTAGCGAGACCTCAGGATACGCAGTATTTT. The chain carries TRBV10-1 and TRBJ2-3, with 10 bases fitting TRBD2. V dropped 9 bases and J dropped 6; count of bases not matched to a gene: 12. The CDR3 runs to 15 residues. CDR1 is WNHNN and CDR2 is SYGVQD in the germline V gene (reference sequence).

J is TRBJ2-7 and V is TRBV10-3; 10 bases agree with TRBD1. The V gene end was trimmed by 5 bases and the J gene end by 4 bases; junction bases not matched to a gene: 14. The CDR3 is made up of 17 amino acids. Germline-derived CDR1 and CDR2 are ENHRY and SYGVKD. The CDR3 spells CAISFPSWDRGRYEQYF. CDR3 bases: TGTGCCATCAGTTTTCCGTCTTGGGACAGGGGAAGGTACGAGCAGTACTTC.